Described below is a single T cell receptor beta chain sequence and its context. The antigen remains unidentified. These data belong to a study of cytomegalovirus exposure and HLA in healthy donors. Study overall: The 500 to 750 first-cohort repertoires and the roughly 120 validation repertoires shared the same platform, a later analysis reported. Study-wide results and caveats: Rare sequences made up most TCRs, while some public TCRs were found in many donors. Researchers catalogued approximately 170 TCR beta chains as cytomegalovirus-associated. According to reports, the classifier identified cytomegalovirus status with high specificity and sensitivity.

Sequencing was performed with immunoSEQ multiplex PCR; in TCRdb, only in-frame clones are kept and a portion is missing. The sample lists about 130,000 clones; roughly nine tenths were seen once. The CDR3 length is 16 residues. CDR1 is SGDLS and CDR2 is YYNGEE in the germline V gene. V was cut by 4 bases and J by 1 base, with 17 bases left in between. The source of this sequence is a woman in her late teens or twenties in good health and CMV-seropositive. What was sequenced was PBMCs. This chain connects TRBV9 to TRBJ1-2, with D unclear. The CDR3 here is CASSRSNRPINYGYTF. The DNA of the CDR3 is TGTGCCAGCAGCAGGAGCAACCGGCCAATTAACTATGGCTACACCTTC.